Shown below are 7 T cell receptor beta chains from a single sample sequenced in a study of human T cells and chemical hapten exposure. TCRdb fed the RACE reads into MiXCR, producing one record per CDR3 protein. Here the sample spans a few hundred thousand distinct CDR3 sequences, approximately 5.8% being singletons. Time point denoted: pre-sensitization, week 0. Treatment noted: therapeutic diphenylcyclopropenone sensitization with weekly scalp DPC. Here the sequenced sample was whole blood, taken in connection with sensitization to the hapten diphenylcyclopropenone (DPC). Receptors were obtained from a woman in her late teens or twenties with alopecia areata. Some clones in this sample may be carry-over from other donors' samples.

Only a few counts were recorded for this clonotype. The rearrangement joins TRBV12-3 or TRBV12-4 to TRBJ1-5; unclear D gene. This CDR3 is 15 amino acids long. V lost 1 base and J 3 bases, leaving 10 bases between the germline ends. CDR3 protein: CASSLGLGFNQPQHF. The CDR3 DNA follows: TGTGCCAGCAGTTTAGGGTTGGGTTTCAATCAGCCCCAGCATTTT.

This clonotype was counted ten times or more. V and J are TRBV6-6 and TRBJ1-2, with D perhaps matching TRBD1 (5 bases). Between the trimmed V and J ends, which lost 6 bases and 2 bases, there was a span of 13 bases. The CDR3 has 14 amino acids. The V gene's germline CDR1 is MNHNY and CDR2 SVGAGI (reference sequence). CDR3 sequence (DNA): TGTGCCAGCAGCTCCCCCCAGGGAAACTATGGCTACACCTTC. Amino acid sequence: CASSSPQGNYGYTF.

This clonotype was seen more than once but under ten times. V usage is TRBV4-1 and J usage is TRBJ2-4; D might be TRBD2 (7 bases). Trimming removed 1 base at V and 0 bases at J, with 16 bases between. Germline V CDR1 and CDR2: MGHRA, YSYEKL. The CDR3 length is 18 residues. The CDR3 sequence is CASSQARGAELAKNIQYF. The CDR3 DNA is TGCGCCAGCAGCCAAGCTCGGGGGGCGGAACTAGCCAAAAACATTCAGTACTTC.

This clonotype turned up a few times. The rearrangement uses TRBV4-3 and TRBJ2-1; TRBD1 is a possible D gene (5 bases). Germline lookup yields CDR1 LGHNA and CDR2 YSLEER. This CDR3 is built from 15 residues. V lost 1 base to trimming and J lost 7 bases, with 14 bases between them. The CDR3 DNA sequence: TGCGCCAGCAGCCAAGCTTTATTTAAGGGGAATGAGCAGTTCTTC. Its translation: CASSQALFKGNEQFF.

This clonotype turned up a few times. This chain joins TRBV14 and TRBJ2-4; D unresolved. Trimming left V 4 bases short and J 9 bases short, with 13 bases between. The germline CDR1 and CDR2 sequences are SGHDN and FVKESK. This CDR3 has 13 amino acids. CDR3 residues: CASSPTRLGIQYF. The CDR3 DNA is TGTGCCAGCAGCCCCACCCGGCTCGGCATTCAGTACTTC.

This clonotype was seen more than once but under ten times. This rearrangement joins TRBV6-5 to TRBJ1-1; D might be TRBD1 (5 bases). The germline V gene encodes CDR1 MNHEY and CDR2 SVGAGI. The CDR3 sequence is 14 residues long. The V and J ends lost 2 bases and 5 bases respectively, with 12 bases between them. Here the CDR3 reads CASSYRERGTEAFF. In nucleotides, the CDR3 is TGTGCCAGCAGTTACCGGGAGCGGGGGACTGAAGCTTTCTTT.

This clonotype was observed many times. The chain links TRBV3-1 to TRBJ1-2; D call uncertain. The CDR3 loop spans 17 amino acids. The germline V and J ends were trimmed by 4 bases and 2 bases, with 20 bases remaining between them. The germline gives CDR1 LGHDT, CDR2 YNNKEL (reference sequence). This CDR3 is CASSPLTTAKPNYGYTF. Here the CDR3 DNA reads TGTGCCAGCAGCCCGTTGACTACAGCGAAACCAAACTATGGCTACACCTTC.